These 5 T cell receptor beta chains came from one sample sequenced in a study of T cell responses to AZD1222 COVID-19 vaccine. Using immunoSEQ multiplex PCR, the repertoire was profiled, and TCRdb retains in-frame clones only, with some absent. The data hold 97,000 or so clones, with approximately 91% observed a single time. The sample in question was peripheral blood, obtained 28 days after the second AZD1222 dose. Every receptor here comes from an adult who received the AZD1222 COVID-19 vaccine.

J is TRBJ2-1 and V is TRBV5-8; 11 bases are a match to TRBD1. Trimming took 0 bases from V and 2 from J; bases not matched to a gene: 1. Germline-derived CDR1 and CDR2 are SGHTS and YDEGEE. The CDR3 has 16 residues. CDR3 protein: CASSLEGQGAYNEQFF. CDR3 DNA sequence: TGTGCCAGCAGCTTGGAGGGACAGGGGGCCTACAATGAGCAGTTCTTC. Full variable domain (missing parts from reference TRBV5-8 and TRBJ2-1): EAGVTQSPTHLIKTRGQQATLRCSPISGHTSVYWYQQALGLGLQFLLWYDEGEERNRGNFPPRFSGRQFPNYSSELNVNALELEDSALYLCASSLEGQGAYNEQFFGPGTRLTVL.

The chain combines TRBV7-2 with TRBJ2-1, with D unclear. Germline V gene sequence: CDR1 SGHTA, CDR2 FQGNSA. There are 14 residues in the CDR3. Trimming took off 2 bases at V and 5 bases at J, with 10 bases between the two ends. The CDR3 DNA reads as TGTGCCAGCAGCTTAATCGGGCCGAACAATGAGCAGTTCTTC. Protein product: CASSLIGPNNEQFF.

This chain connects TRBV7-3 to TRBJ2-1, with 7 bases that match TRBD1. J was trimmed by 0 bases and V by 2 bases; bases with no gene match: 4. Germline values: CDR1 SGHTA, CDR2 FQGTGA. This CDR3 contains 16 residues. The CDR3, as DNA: TGTGCCAGCAGCTTATTGGGACAGAGCTCCTACAATGAGCAGTTCTTC. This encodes CASSLLGQSSYNEQFF.

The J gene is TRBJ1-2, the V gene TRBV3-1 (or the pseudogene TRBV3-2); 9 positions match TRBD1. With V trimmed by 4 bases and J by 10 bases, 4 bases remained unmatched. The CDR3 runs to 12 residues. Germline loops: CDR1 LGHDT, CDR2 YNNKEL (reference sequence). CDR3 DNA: TGTGCCAGCAGCCTGAGACAGGGGGACTACACCTTC. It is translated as CASSLRQGDYTF.

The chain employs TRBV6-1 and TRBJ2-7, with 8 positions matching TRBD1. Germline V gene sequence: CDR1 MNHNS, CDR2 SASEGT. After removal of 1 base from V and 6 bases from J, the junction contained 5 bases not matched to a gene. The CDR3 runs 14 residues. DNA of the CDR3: TGTGCCAGCAGTGAAGGGGGGACAGGCTTCGAGCAGTACTTC. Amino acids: CASSEGGTGFEQYF.